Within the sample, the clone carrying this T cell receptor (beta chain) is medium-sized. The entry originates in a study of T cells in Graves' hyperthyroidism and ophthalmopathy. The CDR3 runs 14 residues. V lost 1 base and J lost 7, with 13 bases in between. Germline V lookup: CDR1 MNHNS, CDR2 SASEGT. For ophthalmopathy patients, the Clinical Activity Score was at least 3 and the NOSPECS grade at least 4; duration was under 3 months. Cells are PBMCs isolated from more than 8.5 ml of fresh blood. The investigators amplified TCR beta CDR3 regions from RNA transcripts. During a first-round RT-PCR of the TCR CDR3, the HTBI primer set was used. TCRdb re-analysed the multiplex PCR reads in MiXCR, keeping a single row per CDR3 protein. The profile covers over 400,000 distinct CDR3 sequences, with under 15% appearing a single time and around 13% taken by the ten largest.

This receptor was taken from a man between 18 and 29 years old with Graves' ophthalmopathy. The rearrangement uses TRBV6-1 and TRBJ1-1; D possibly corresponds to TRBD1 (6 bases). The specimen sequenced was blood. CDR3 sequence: CASSEGTETHEAFF. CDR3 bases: TGTGCCAGCAGTGAAGGGACAGAGACACATGAAGCTTTCTTT.